These 32 T cell receptor beta chains were sequenced from one sample in a study of regulatory T cells in long-lasting Graves disease. HTBI primers from iRepertoire and Arm-PCR of CDR3 regions yielded the TCR beta libraries. TCRdb reprocessed the multiplex PCR reads with MiXCR, giving one entry per CDR3 protein. The data contain 400,000 to 500,000 distinct CDR3 sequences, less than 25% of them singletons. Time point: persistent/refractory GD, antithyroid drugs over 5 years with positive TRAb. Construction of the TCR library relied on RNA isolated from PBMCs. The sample in question was peripheral blood mononuclear cells (PBMCs), obtained when the disease was refractory, from a patient treated with antithyroid drugs. The source is a female donor with Graves disease.

This clonotype was recorded at least ten times. The rearrangement uses TRBV29-1 and TRBJ1-2; D uncertain. The CDR3 is made up of 13 amino acids. CDR1 is SQVTM, CDR2 ANQGSEA, per germline. V lost 3 bases to trimming and J lost 3 bases, with 11 bases between them. The CDR3 DNA reads TGCAGCGTTGACGATAGGGCCGACTATGGCTACACCTTC. Translation gives CSVDDRADYGYTF.

This clonotype was seen many times. This rearrangement joins TRBV7-3 to TRBJ1-2; 11 bases fit TRBD1. The germline V gene encodes CDR1 SGHTA and CDR2 FQGTGA. This CDR3 contains 17 residues. V gave up 5 bases and J gave up 1 base; unmatched junction bases: 9. In nucleotides, the CDR3 is TGTGCCAGCAGCCTTTCCCCGGGACAGGGGGGTAACTATGGCTACACCTTC. This sequence encodes CASSLSPGQGGNYGYTF. Filled out from reference TRBV7-3 and TRBJ1-2, the complete variable domain reads GAGVSQTPSNKVTEKGKYVELRCDPISGHTALYWYRQSLGQGPEFLIYFQGTGAADDSGLPNDRFFAVRPEGSVSTLKIQRTERGDSAVYLCASSLSPGQGGNYGYTFGSGTRLTVV.

This clonotype was counted many times. This sequence joins TRBV6-1 and TRBJ2-2; D not resolved. Per the germline V gene, CDR1 is MNHNS and CDR2 is SASEGT. With 4 bases removed from V and 0 bases from J, the gap between germline ends came to 9 bases. CDR3 size: 15 residues. CDR3 DNA: TGTGCCAGCAGTGTTTCCCTCGCGAACACCGGGGAGCTGTTTTTT. It is translated as CASSVSLANTGELFF.

At least ten counts were recorded for this clonotype. This chain links TRBV6-1 with TRBJ1-3; D not certain. The CDR3 runs 15 residues. Per germline, CDR1 MNHNS and CDR2 SASEGT. V lost 2 bases and J lost 0, with 8 bases in between. This CDR3 is CASSESAGSGNTIYF. CDR3 in DNA: TGTGCCAGCAGTGAATCTGCGGGCTCTGGAAACACCATATATTTT.

The V gene is TRBV20-1, the J gene TRBJ2-7, with a possible D match to TRBD2 (5 bases). The CDR3 sequence is 14 residues long. The germline CDR1 and CDR2 sequences are DFQATT and SNEGSKA (reference sequence). The germline V and J ends were trimmed by 8 bases and 6 bases, with 23 bases remaining between them. CDR3 in DNA: TGCAGTAAAAACCCAATGGTATGGACTGGCGAGCAGTACTTC. It encodes CSKNPMVWTGEQYF.

The V call is TRBV9, the J call TRBJ2-1; 10 bases are shared with TRBD2. Germline V CDR1 and CDR2: SGDLS, YYNGEE. V dropped 6 bases and J dropped 6; count of bases not matched to a gene: 12. This CDR3 is built from 16 residues. CDR3 sequence (DNA): TGTGCCAGCAACTCCCCCCCCGGGACTAGCGTCAATGAGCAGTTCTTC. Protein: CASNSPPGTSVNEQFF.

This clonotype came up many times. The chain uses TRBV7-9 and TRBJ1-1, with D unclear. Per germline, CDR1 SEHNR and CDR2 FQNEAQ (reference sequence). The CDR3 has 12 residues. The germline V and J ends were trimmed by 2 bases and 7 bases, with 8 bases remaining between them. The CDR3 spells CASSLTALEAFF. DNA for the CDR3: TGTGCCAGCAGCTTAACTGCTCTTGAAGCTTTCTTT.

This clonotype was counted ten times or more. The rearrangement uses TRBV18 and TRBJ1-1; D remains ambiguous. The ends were cut back, 3 bases at V and 7 bases at J, with 9 bases in the middle. Germline CDR1 KGHSH, CDR2 LQKENI. The CDR3 consists of 12 residues. The CDR3 reads CASSPVHGEAFF. The CDR3 bases are TGTGCCAGCTCACCTGTACACGGTGAAGCTTTCTTT.

This clonotype was detected a few times. The chain links TRBV2 to TRBJ2-1, with TRBD2 identical over 9 bases. The CDR3 spans 16 residues. The trim removed 4 bases at V and 8 bases at J, leaving 12 bases unmatched. CDR1 and CDR2 from the germline V gene are SNHLY and FYNNEI. The CDR3 sequence: CASSAASGTMSDEQFF. DNA of the CDR3: TGTGCCAGCAGTGCGGCTAGCGGGACTATGAGTGATGAGCAGTTCTTC.

This clonotype was picked up a small number of times. This chain links TRBV7-9 with TRBJ1-1; D is ambiguous. CDR1 is SEHNR, CDR2 FQNEAQ, per germline (reference sequence). CDR3 size: 13 residues. V lost 6 bases, J lost 6 bases, and 14 bases lay in between. Written as DNA, the CDR3 is TGTGCCAGCAGGGACCGGACCCTCCCTGAAGCTTTCTTT. Translation gives CASRDRTLPEAFF. The complete variable domain, with remaining parts taken from reference TRBV7-9 and TRBJ1-1, reads DTGVSQNPRHKITKRGQNVTFRCDPISEHNRLYWYRQTLGQGPEFLTYFQNEAQLEKSRLLSDRFSAERPKGSFSTLEIQRTEQGDSAMYLCASRDRTLPEAFFGQGTRLTVV.

This clonotype was counted between two and nine times. The V and J genes are TRBV30 and TRBJ1-1; tentatively, D is TRBD1 (5 bases). V lost 0 bases and J 9 bases, leaving 14 bases between the germline ends. CDR1 and CDR2 (germline): GTSNPN, SVGIG (reference sequence). The CDR3 loop spans 13 amino acids. In DNA form, the CDR3 reads TGTGCCTGGAGTGTACTTGGACACATGAAAGCTTTCTTT. Protein: CAWSVLGHMKAFF.

This clonotype was counted between two and nine times. The chain combines TRBV19 with TRBJ1-5; the D gene is possibly TRBD1 (5 bases). This CDR3 contains 16 residues. The V end was cut by 8 bases, the J end by 4 bases, with 21 bases between. CDR1 LNHDA and CDR2 SQIVND come from the germline V gene (reference sequence). CDR3 DNA: TGTGCCAGTCATTACGCCGGCGGGGCACCGAATCAGCCCCAGCATTTT. Translating gives CASHYAGGAPNQPQHF.

The sample holds many counts of this clonotype. V gene TRBV7-9 combines with J gene TRBJ2-7; 8 bases agree with TRBD1. Germline V lookup: CDR1 SEHNR, CDR2 FQNEAQ (reference sequence). The CDR3 totals 14 residues. J was trimmed by 2 bases and V by 8 bases; bases with no gene match: 8. The CDR3 spells CASGSRDRTYEQYF. CDR3 DNA sequence: TGTGCCAGCGGAAGTAGGGACAGGACCTACGAGCAGTACTTC.

This clonotype was seen ten or more times. The rearrangement links TRBV11-2 to TRBJ2-7; tentatively, D is TRBD1 (7 bases). The CDR3 is 14 amino acids. V shed 1 base and J shed 7 bases, with 14 bases lying between them. CDR1 is SGHAT and CDR2 is FQNNGV in the germline V gene. The CDR3 loop reads CASSLGRGREEQYF. CDR3 coding DNA: TGTGCCAGCAGCTTAGGGAGGGGGCGCGAAGAGCAGTACTTC.

In its sample, this clonotype was seen a few times. This sequence joins TRBV7-8 and TRBJ1-6; 8 nucleotides align to TRBD1. The V gene end was trimmed by 4 bases and the J gene end by 0 bases; junction bases not matched to a gene: 5. Germline V gives CDR1 SGHVS, CDR2 FQNEAQ. The CDR3 runs to 17 residues. CDR3 nucleotide sequence: TGTGCCAGCAGCTCCGGGACAGGAAGCTCCTATAATTCACCCCTCCACTTT. Amino acid sequence: CASSSGTGSSYNSPLHF.

At least ten counts were recorded for this clonotype. The chain employs TRBV28 and TRBJ2-6, with TRBD1 as a possible D gene (6 bases). The germline gives CDR1 MDHEN, CDR2 SYDVKM. Trimming removed 2 bases at V and 3 bases at J, with 17 bases between. The CDR3 is 18 amino acids. The CDR3 DNA sequence: TGTGCCAGCAGTTTAACAGGGCACGAAGGGTTTGGGGCCAACGTCCTGACTTTC. This sequence encodes CASSLTGHEGFGANVLTF.

About this clonotype: At one end, the junction sequence differs from germline, possibly due to a read error. This chain links TRBV18 with TRBJ1-3, with a possible D match to TRBD1 (6 bases). The CDR3 is 16 amino acids. Germline-derived CDR1 and CDR2 are KGHSH and LQKENI. The CDR3 spells CVSSPRSGASGNTIYF. The CDR3, as DNA: TGTGTCAGCTCACCAAGATCAGGGGCCTCTGGAAACACCATATATTTT.

This clonotype has at least ten counts. V gene TRBV28 combines with J gene TRBJ2-7; D may correspond to TRBD1 or TRBD2 (5 bases each). This CDR3 has 14 amino acids. With 4 bases removed from V and 0 bases from J, the gap between germline ends came to 10 bases. Germline V CDR1 and CDR2: MDHEN, SYDVKM. CDR3 region: CASSYEGFSYEQYF. CDR3 in DNA: TGTGCCAGCAGTTACGAGGGGTTCTCCTACGAGCAGTACTTC.

This sequence joins TRBV7-3 and TRBJ2-2; the match to TRBD2 covers 10 bases. CDR1 is SGHTA, CDR2 FQGTGA, per germline. Trimming cost V 5 bases and J 4 bases; bases outside gene matches: 7. This CDR3 has 16 amino acids. CDR3 residues: CASSLRLAGLTGELFF. DNA of the CDR3: TGTGCCAGCAGCCTGCGACTAGCGGGCCTCACCGGGGAGCTGTTTTTT.

This clonotype was seen repeatedly, ten times or more. This chain links TRBV11-1 with TRBJ2-7, with 7 bases lining up with TRBD1. V was clipped by 5 bases and J by 2 bases; unmatched bases: 12. This CDR3 contains 16 residues. The germline V gene encodes CDR1 SGHAT and CDR2 FQDESV (reference sequence). The CDR3 nucleotides read TGTGCCAGCAGCACCGCTGCCGGACAGGTGGCCTACGAGCAGTACTTC. Amino acid sequence: CASSTAAGQVAYEQYF.

This sequence joins TRBV3-1 and TRBJ1-2; 10 positions match TRBD1. CDR3 length: 17 amino acids. The germline V gene encodes CDR1 LGHDT and CDR2 YNNKEL (reference sequence). V was pared by 5 bases and J by 3 bases, with 12 bases of the junction left unmatched. The CDR3 sequence: CASSSGPPGQGYYGYTF. DNA for the CDR3: TGTGCCAGCAGCTCTGGTCCCCCGGGACAGGGGTACTATGGCTACACCTTC.

This clonotype was detected ten times or more. The chain has TRBV6-5 and TRBJ2-5; D remains unclear. Germline V lookup: CDR1 MNHEY, CDR2 SVGAGI. The length of the CDR3 is 11 residues. With 4 bases removed from V and 5 bases from J, the gap between germline ends came to 5 bases. The CDR3 DNA follows: TGTGCCAGCAGTTTCCCTGAGACCCAGTACTTC. It codes for CASSFPETQYF.

In the case of this clonotype: A much larger clone lies a single base off, so this may be a read error. This sequence joins TRBV7-9 and TRBJ2-2; D is ambiguous. This CDR3 is built from 13 residues. Germline V gene lookup returns CDR1 SEHNR and CDR2 FQNEAQ (reference sequence). V gave up 10 bases and J gave up 1 base, with 10 bases separating them. The CDR3 bases are TGTGCCACCACCACGGGGAACACCGGGGAGCTGTTTTTT. This codes for CATTTGNTGELFF.

In its sample, this clonotype was seen many times. The chain recombines TRBV2 with TRBJ2-7, with D unclear. Germline V gene lookup returns CDR1 SNHLY and CDR2 FYNNEI. The CDR3 loop spans 11 amino acids. Trimming pared 11 bases from V and 1 base from J, leaving 9 bases between. The CDR3 DNA sequence: TGTGCCGTGACCGATTCCTACGAGCAGTACTTC. Its protein product is CAVTDSYEQYF.

This clonotype was observed at least ten times. It is unclear where the CDR3 begins or ends on the DNA, so no DNA is shown, and the CDR3 is as TCRdb lists it. The V and J genes are TRBV6-1 and TRBJ1-2. The CDR3 is 13 residues long, ends included. CDR1 is MNHNS and CDR2 is SASEGT in the germline V gene. The CDR3 region is CASSLVFGPGYTF.

J is TRBJ1-3 and V is TRBV5-1; TRBD1 might be the D (5 bases). CDR3 size: 15 residues. V was shortened by 3 bases and J by 4 bases, with 14 bases between the two germline ends. Germline CDR1 reads SGHRS; CDR2 reads YFSETQ. The CDR3 DNA reads as TGCGCCAGCAGCTCCACAGGAGATTGGGGAAACACCATATATTTT. It encodes CASSSTGDWGNTIYF. Full variable domain (outside the CDR3, taken from reference TRBV5-1 and TRBJ1-3): KAGVTQTPRYLIKTRGQQVTLSCSPISGHRSVSWYQQTPGQGLQFLFEYFSETQRNKGNFPGRFSGRQFSNSRSEMNVSTLELGDSALYLCASSSTGDWGNTIYFGEGSWLTVV.

This clonotype was seen a handful of times. The chain has TRBV30 and TRBJ2-5, with a possible D match to TRBD1 (7 bases). Trimming pared 8 bases from V and 5 bases from J, leaving 9 bases between. There are 10 residues in the CDR3. Germline CDR1 and CDR2: GTSNPN and SVGIG (reference sequence). The DNA for the CDR3 is TGTGCCGCAGGGGGGGAGACCCAGTACTTC. Translation: CAAGGETQYF.

This sequence joins TRBV5-1 and TRBJ2-7, with unresolved D. The germline V and J ends were trimmed by 0 bases and 3 bases, with 13 bases remaining between them. CDR1 SGHRS and CDR2 YFSETQ come from the germline V gene. The CDR3 is 15 amino acids. DNA of the CDR3: TGCGCCAGCAGCTTGGATACGGTGGCACTCTACGAGCAGTACTTC. Protein: CASSLDTVALYEQYF.

Ten or more counts support this clonotype. The chain couples TRBV3-1 to TRBJ1-1, with TRBD1 identical over 8 bases. Looked up from germline, CDR1 is LGHDT and CDR2 is YNNKEL (reference sequence). The CDR3 runs 15 residues. With 1 base clipped from V and 3 bases from J, the junction kept 4 bases outside the gene matches. CDR3 nucleotides: TGTGCCAGCAGCCAAGGGACAGGGTTGGACACTGAAGCTTTCTTT. Translated, it gives CASSQGTGLDTEAFF.

There are a few counts of this clonotype. The V call is TRBV25-1, the J call TRBJ2-4; D is unresolved. In germline, CDR1 is MGHDK, CDR2 SYGVNS. CDR3 length equals 13 residues. Trimming stripped 1 base from V and 1 base from J, with 2 bases between. The CDR3 coding sequence is TGTGCCAGCAGTGAATGGGCCAAAAACATTCAGTACTTC. As protein: CASSEWAKNIQYF. The variable domain in full, completed from reference TRBV25-1 and TRBJ2-4, reads EADIYQTPRYLVIGTGKKITLECSQTMGHDKMYWYQQDPGMELHLIHYSYGVNSTEKGDLSSESTVSRIRTEHFPLTLESARPSHTSQYLCASSEWAKNIQYFGAGTRLSVL.

This clonotype was seen ten or more times. This chain joins TRBV6-2 or TRBV6-3 and TRBJ2-7; maybe TRBD2 (5 bases). V was shortened by 4 bases and J by 2 bases, with 21 bases between the two germline ends. The CDR3 loop spans 17 amino acids. Germline CDR1 is MNHEY and CDR2 is SVGEGT. The CDR3 protein is CASSSLRTAENTYEQYF. In DNA form, the CDR3 reads TGTGCCAGCAGTTCTCTACGGACTGCCGAAAATACCTACGAGCAGTACTTC.

The rearrangement joins TRBV28 to TRBJ2-3; TRBD2 agrees at 10 bases. CDR1 and CDR2 from the germline V gene are MDHEN and SYDVKM. CDR3 length equals 18 residues. V was pared by 3 bases and J by 2 bases, with 11 bases of the junction left unmatched. CDR3 nucleotide sequence: TGTGCCAGCAGTTTTTTGCTAGCGGGAGTCCCCACCACAGATACGCAGTATTTT. This translates into CASSFLLAGVPTTDTQYF.